This T cell receptor (beta chain) stems from a study of beta chain features in type 1 diabetes. Study-wide context: The number of sorted cells examined across all samples was some 100 million.

Per the germline V gene, CDR1 is KGHSH and CDR2 is LQKENI. The CDR3 extends over 16 amino acids. V lost 2 bases to trimming and J lost 0 bases; unmatched junction nucleotides: 6. Overall study results and limits: Healthy donors had naive, central memory and Treg TCRB repertoires that appeared less similar than those seen among patients.

This clone was counted only a few times. Its antigen is still unknown. Every isolated RNA sample was fully reverse transcribed, so sequencing captured expressed TCRB transcripts. Reads from naive, central memory and regulatory T cell samples averaged roughly 3.8 million. Measured with immunoSEQ multiplex PCR; TCRdb has only the in-frame clones, and not every one. The sample includes a few hundred thousand clones, approximately 11% of them seen just once. Sequenced: naive CD4+ T cells from blood. This receptor was identified in a woman in her 30s in good health. The V call is TRBV18, the J call TRBJ2-7; 8 bases agree with TRBD1. The CDR3 DNA reads as TGTGCCAGCTCACCAGGCGTCGGGACAGGCTCCTACGAGCAGTACTTC. Residues: CASSPGVGTGSYEQYF.